The 15 T cell receptor beta chains below all came from one sample that was sequenced in a study of T cell changes during pregnancy in multiple sclerosis. Profiling relied on immunoSEQ multiplex PCR, and the TCRdb table lists in-frame clones only, not all of them. The sample contains approximately 50,000 clones, approximately 94% of which appear only once. Source: CD4+ T cells from peripheral blood mononuclear cells, taken in the third trimester of pregnancy. These receptors came from a female donor with multiple sclerosis, enrolled in a pregnancy study.

The CDR3, as DNA: TGTGCCATAGAAGGCACAGATACGCAGTATTTT. Translation: CAIEGTDTQYF. The V and J genes are TRBV6-6 and TRBJ2-3, with D unresolved. This CDR3 spans 11 amino acids. V dropped 10 bases and J dropped 1 base, with 6 bases sitting between them. Germline V gives CDR1 MNHNY, CDR2 SVGAGI (reference sequence).

The chain uses TRBV30 and TRBJ2-5, with 9 positions matching TRBD2. CDR1 and CDR2 (germline): GTSNPN, SVGIG (reference sequence). The CDR3 totals 13 residues. The junction had 3 bases not matched to a gene; V was cut back by 2 bases and J by 5 bases. The CDR3 bases are TGTGCCTGGAGTAGGCGGGGGGGGGAGACCCAGTACTTC. Protein: CAWSRRGGETQYF.

The chain employs TRBV27 and TRBJ2-4; tentative D call: TRBD2 (6 bases). Per germline, CDR1 MNHEY and CDR2 SMNVEV (reference sequence). V was cut by 5 bases and J by 3 bases, with 17 bases left in between. The CDR3 runs 16 residues. The CDR3: CASSPRGLFDKNIQYF. In DNA, the CDR3 is TGTGCCAGCAGTCCCCGGGGACTGTTCGACAAAAACATTCAGTACTTC.

This chain uses TRBV11-2 with TRBJ2-7, with D possibly TRBD2 on 5 matching bases. The CDR3 spans 16 residues. The V end lost 2 bases, the J end lost 7 bases, and 21 bases lay between the germline ends. Germline-derived CDR1 and CDR2 are SGHAT and FQNNGV. The CDR3 DNA sequence: TGTGCCAGCAGCTTATTTAGACCGGACTCCAAAGGGGAGCAGTACTTC. Translation: CASSLFRPDSKGEQYF.

With respect to this clone: This specimen includes other DNA sequences encoding the same CDR3. The genes are TRBV27 and TRBJ1-1; maybe TRBD1 (5 bases). The CDR3 length is 15 residues. Germline CDR1 MNHEY, CDR2 SMNVEV (reference sequence). Trimming shortened V by 4 bases and J by 0 bases, and 12 bases separated the two germline ends. The CDR3 nucleotides read TGTGCCAGCAGTTCCCCAGGGCCCATGAACACTGAAGCTTTCTTT. It specifies CASSSPGPMNTEAFF.

This sequence joins TRBV29-1 and TRBJ1-2; 8 nucleotides align to TRBD1. Per the germline V gene, CDR1 is SQVTM and CDR2 is ANQGSEA. This CDR3 has 13 amino acids. V was clipped by 2 bases and J by 7 bases; unmatched bases: 6. The CDR3, as DNA: TGCAGCGTTGAAATTTTGGACAGGGTTGGCTACACCTTC. Translating gives CSVEILDRVGYTF.

The J gene is TRBJ2-1, the V gene TRBV9; D is uncertain. The CDR3 runs 16 residues. Germline V lookup: CDR1 SGDLS, CDR2 YYNGEE. Trimming cost V 0 bases and J 5 bases, with 15 bases left between them. CDR3 residues: CASSVEGMRPHNEQFF. The CDR3 DNA reads TGTGCCAGCAGCGTAGAAGGTATGAGGCCCCACAATGAGCAGTTCTTC.

The rearrangement uses TRBV29-1 and TRBJ1-1, with D possibly being TRBD1 (5 bases). In germline, CDR1 is SQVTM, CDR2 ANQGSEA. V lost 4 bases and J 4 bases, leaving 16 bases between the germline ends. The CDR3 consists of 14 residues. The CDR3, as DNA: TGCAGCGTTGGGGTGACAGCTATCAGCACTGAAGCTTTCTTT. Its protein product is CSVGVTAISTEAFF.

The chain links TRBV2 to TRBJ1-1; 11 positions agree with TRBD1. Germline values: CDR1 SNHLY, CDR2 FYNNEI. The CDR3 is 16 amino acids. The V gene end was trimmed by 8 bases and the J gene end by 4 bases; junction bases not matched to a gene: 12. In DNA form, the CDR3 reads TGTGCCAGCTCTAAGTCGTTAGGGACAGGGGGCACTGAAGCTTTCTTT. It specifies CASSKSLGTGGTEAFF.

The V gene is TRBV9, the J gene TRBJ2-7, with D possibly matching TRBD2 (5 bases). V was trimmed by 1 base and J by 0 bases, leaving 8 bases between them. This CDR3 spans 14 amino acids. Germline values: CDR1 SGDLS, CDR2 YYNGEE. CDR3: CASSVFGSSYEQYF. DNA of the CDR3: TGTGCCAGCAGCGTATTTGGGAGCTCCTACGAGCAGTACTTC.

The rearrangement links TRBV25-1 to TRBJ2-1; TRBD2 aligns across 7 bases. V gave up 4 bases and J gave up 0 bases; unmatched junction bases: 6. CDR3 length equals 16 residues. The germline V gene encodes CDR1 MGHDK and CDR2 SYGVNS. The CDR3 loop is CASSGLAGSSYNEQFF. The CDR3 bases are TGTGCCAGCAGTGGATTAGCGGGCAGCTCCTACAATGAGCAGTTCTTC.

The chain is built from TRBV18 and TRBJ2-7; perhaps TRBD1 as D (5 bases). The V gene's germline CDR1 is KGHSH and CDR2 LQKENI. The CDR3 is made up of 15 amino acids. Trimming removed 0 bases at V and 1 base at J, with 10 bases between. CDR3 sequence reads: CASSPPVGASYEQYF. CDR3 nucleotides: TGTGCCAGCTCACCACCGGTAGGGGCTTCCTACGAGCAGTACTTC.

The V gene is TRBV10-3, the J gene TRBJ1-1, with D perhaps matching TRBD1 (6 bases). V lost 6 bases and J lost 5, with 13 bases in between. Germline V gene lookup returns CDR1 ENHRY and CDR2 SYGVKD. This CDR3 has 13 amino acids. CDR3 sequence (DNA): TGTGCCATCAGGGAAGGGGGTGAGACTGAAGCTTTCTTT. It translates to CAIREGGETEAFF.

The genes are TRBV11-1 and TRBJ2-5; the D gene is possibly TRBD2 (5 bases). CDR1 and CDR2 from the germline V gene are SGHAT and FQDESV (reference sequence). V lost 8 bases, J lost 1 base, and 11 bases lay in between. This CDR3 is built from 13 residues. CDR3 in DNA: TGTGCCAGCCGAACCGCGGGCCAAGAGACCCAGTACTTC. This gives the protein CASRTAGQETQYF.

This chain connects TRBV19 to TRBJ2-1; D possibly corresponds to TRBD2 (5 bases). The V end was cut by 1 base, the J end by 0 bases, with 7 bases between. The CDR3 extends over 15 amino acids. Germline V lookup: CDR1 LNHDA, CDR2 SQIVND (reference sequence). The CDR3 here is CASSIGLRSYNEQFF. CDR3 coding DNA: TGTGCCAGTAGTATAGGACTACGCTCCTACAATGAGCAGTTCTTC.